Listed here are 16 T cell receptor beta chains from one sample, sequenced in a study of blood T cell repertoires in COVID-19 (dated by TCRdb to the early 2020s). Preparation of the library involved the immunoSEQ multiplex PCR assay. TCRdb retrieved this table from immuneACCESS and kept in-frame rearrangements only. Not all clones are present; in checked studies, unresolved V genes account for under half, and no reason is known for the remainder. For this sample the table gives around 250,000 clones, of which approximately 80% were detected only once. The top ten clones comprise around 3.4% of the sample. The source material was peripheral blood. The receptor source for this set is a woman aged 18 to 35 with acute or convalescent COVID-19.

This clone was seen more than once but under ten times. The chain recombines TRBV5-5 with TRBJ1-1, with D maybe TRBD1 (6 bases). This CDR3 region has 14 residues. Germline V gene sequence: CDR1 SGHKS, CDR2 YYEKEE (reference sequence). With 6 bases removed from V and 0 bases from J, the gap between germline ends came to 12 bases. The CDR3 nucleotides are TGTGCCAGCAAAATGGACAGTCTGAACACTGAAGCTTTCTTT. It codes for CASKMDSLNTEAFF.

The chain carries TRBV25-1 and TRBJ2-6; 8 bases are a match to TRBD1. In germline, CDR1 is MGHDK, CDR2 SYGVNS. This CDR3 contains 15 residues. V was pared by 8 bases and J by 2 bases, with 5 bases of the junction left unmatched. The CDR3 nucleotides are TGTGCCAGCGGCCAGACAGGGGCTGGGGCCAACGTCCTGACTTTC. Translation: CASGQTGAGANVLTF.

The V gene is TRBV20-1, the J gene TRBJ1-5, with TRBD1 as a possible D gene (6 bases). This CDR3 contains 14 residues. The V gene's germline CDR1 is DFQATT and CDR2 SNEGSKA (reference sequence). V dropped 3 bases and J dropped 0 bases, with 9 bases sitting between them. CDR3 sequence (DNA): TGCAGTGCTAGTGTAGGGGGTAGCAATCAGCCCCAGCATTTT. Translation gives CSASVGGSNQPQHF.

The chain links TRBV19 to TRBJ1-2; D not resolved. Germline V gives CDR1 LNHDA, CDR2 SQIVND (reference sequence). Trimming removed 9 bases at V and 8 bases at J, with 19 bases between. This CDR3 spans 13 amino acids. As DNA, the CDR3 is TGTGCCAGCAAGACACGGGGAGATGAGGGCTACACCTTC. Translation: CASKTRGDEGYTF.

This chain joins TRBV6-5 and TRBJ2-5, with 7 nucleotides matching TRBD2. With V trimmed by 6 bases and J by 2 bases, 12 bases remained unmatched. The CDR3 is made up of 16 amino acids. CDR1 is MNHEY, CDR2 SVGAGI, per germline. The CDR3 here is CASSYLAGRGQETQYF. In DNA, the CDR3 is TGTGCCAGCAGCTACCTGGCAGGGCGGGGGCAAGAGACCCAGTACTTC.

This clone was counted a single time. CDR3 DNA: TGCGCCAGCAGCCAAGATTGGCTAGCGGAGTACAATGAGCAGTTCTTC. This codes for CASSQDWLAEYNEQFF. The rearrangement joins TRBV4-3 to TRBJ2-1; 7 positions agree with TRBD2. Per the germline V gene, CDR1 is LGHNA and CDR2 is YSLEER. The CDR3 consists of 16 residues. V dropped 0 bases and J dropped 4; count of bases not matched to a gene: 6.

This clone was seen once. The rearrangement uses TRBV7-2 and TRBJ2-1; the match to TRBD2 covers 13 bases. The germline gives CDR1 SGHTA, CDR2 FQGNSA. This CDR3 is 16 amino acids long. Trimming at V came to 1 base and at J to 9 bases, leaving 6 bases not matched to a gene. Written as DNA, the CDR3 is TGTGCCAGCAGCTTAGGACGGACTAGCGGGAGCGGTGAGCAGTTCTTC. It codes for CASSLGRTSGSGEQFF.

In this sample, this clone turned up a few times. This rearrangement joins TRBV7-9 to TRBJ2-7, with 7 bases lining up with TRBD1. The CDR3 extends over 15 amino acids. J lost 3 bases, V lost 1 base, and 6 bases had no gene match. The germline CDR1 and CDR2 sequences are SEHNR and FQNEAQ (reference sequence). This chain's CDR3 is CASSLGTGQLYEQYF. The CDR3 coding sequence is TGTGCCAGCAGCTTAGGAACGGGACAGCTCTACGAGCAGTACTTC.

Note on this clone: At one of its ends the junction is not consistent with the germline gene, which may arise from a read error. V gene TRBV6-5 combines with J gene TRBJ1-5, with TRBD1 as a possible D gene (5 bases). The germline CDR1 and CDR2 sequences are MNHEY and SVGAGI. The CDR3 runs to 14 residues. CDR3 bases: TGTGCCAGCAGCGCCTTTTGGGGCAATCAGACCCAGCATTTT. This encodes CASSAFWGNQTQHF.

The rearrangement joins TRBV28 to TRBJ1-2; TRBD1 is a possible D gene (6 bases). The V and J ends lost 2 bases and 4 bases respectively, with 11 bases between them. Germline V CDR1 and CDR2: MDHEN, SYDVKM. The CDR3 is made up of 14 amino acids. The CDR3, as DNA: TGTGCCAGCAGTTTAAATGGGGGCGTCTATGGCTACACCTTC. Protein: CASSLNGGVYGYTF.

This sequence joins TRBV3-1 (or the pseudogene TRBV3-2) and TRBJ1-1; D unresolved. V shed 1 base and J shed 3 bases, with 3 bases lying between them. CDR1 and CDR2 (germline): LGHDT, YNNKEL (reference sequence). This CDR3 is 12 amino acids long. The CDR3 bases are TGTGCCAGCAGCCAAGGAGACACTGAAGCTTTCTTT. Its protein is CASSQGDTEAFF.

The chain links TRBV6-6 to TRBJ1-1; D is unclear. CDR3 length equals 14 residues. CDR1 and CDR2 (germline): MNHNY, SVGAGI (reference sequence). With 4 bases removed from V and 2 bases from J, the gap between germline ends came to 11 bases. The CDR3 region has the DNA TGTGCCAGCAGTTCTCCGGAGGGTAACACTGAAGCTTTCTTT. It translates to CASSSPEGNTEAFF.

The rearrangement links TRBV7-2 to TRBJ2-1; TRBD2 agrees at 7 bases. CDR3 length: 14 amino acids. The germline V gene encodes CDR1 SGHTA and CDR2 FQGNSA. V dropped 5 bases and J dropped 8; count of bases not matched to a gene: 9. For the CDR3, the DNA is TGTGCCAGCAGCCGGGGGGAGGGCCTCCATGAGCAGTTCTTC. As protein: CASSRGEGLHEQFF. Based on the CDR3 plus reference TRBV7-2 and TRBJ2-1, the full variable domain is GAGVSQSPSNKVTEKGKDVELRCDPISGHTALYWYRQSLGQGLEFLIYFQGNSAPDKSGLPSDRFSAERTGGSVSTLTIQRTQQEDSAVYLCASSRGEGLHEQFFGPGTRLTVL.

V usage is TRBV28 and J usage is TRBJ2-1; TRBD2 aligns across 13 bases. From germline, CDR1 is MDHEN and CDR2 SYDVKM. The trim removed 4 bases at V and 8 bases at J, leaving 8 bases unmatched. CDR3 size: 16 residues. The CDR3 sequence: CASSSPTSGRPDEQFF. In nucleotides, the CDR3 is TGTGCCAGCAGTTCCCCGACTAGCGGGAGGCCCGATGAGCAGTTCTTC. The variable domain in full, completed from reference TRBV28 and TRBJ2-1, reads DVKVTQSSRYLVKRTGEKVFLECVQDMDHENMFWYRQDPGLGLRLIYFSYDVKMKEKGDIPEGYSVSREKKERFSLILESASTNQTSMYLCASSSPTSGRPDEQFFGPGTRLTVL.

The gene calls are TRBV6-2 or TRBV6-3 and TRBJ2-1, with TRBD2 identical over 9 bases. This CDR3 is built from 16 residues. The V gene's germline CDR1 is MNHEY and CDR2 SVGEGT. J gave up 3 bases and V 0 bases, and 3 bases lay outside the gene matches. The CDR3 loop reads CASSYSAGGGYNEQFF. The CDR3 DNA follows: TGTGCCAGCAGTTACTCGGCGGGAGGGGGCTACAATGAGCAGTTCTTC.

V is TRBV10-2 and J is TRBJ2-7; 8 nucleotides match TRBD2. This CDR3 is built from 15 residues. V trimming: 4 bases; J trimming: 5 bases; junction bases outside the gene matches: 10. Germline values: CDR1 WSHSY, CDR2 SAAADI. The CDR3 loop is CASSGRGAGGNEQYF. In DNA, the CDR3 is TGCGCCAGCAGTGGCCGGGGGGCGGGAGGCAACGAGCAGTACTTC.